The clone carrying this TCR beta chain was counted between two and nine times. TCRdb analysed the RT-PCR reads with MiXCR anew, one entry per CDR3 protein. Seen here are some 540,000 distinct CDR3 sequences, roughly a quarter observed once, and the top ten hold about 2.8%. The source of the sample is a study of response to subunit inactivated influenza vaccine. The CDR3 is 15 amino acids. Germline V gives CDR1 ENHRY, CDR2 SYGVKD. V lost 7 bases, J lost 3 bases, and 19 bases lay in between. This same sample was also part of a study on T cells expressing NK-cell markers. As reported in that work: With UMIs, 5'RACE template switching was used to make TCR beta cDNA. Eight donors were sequenced, seven testing HCMV-seropositive and one testing seronegative. Sorting was limited to alpha-beta TCR-expressing T cells with an anti-gamma-delta TCR antibody in several experiments.

V is TRBV10-3 and J is TRBJ2-7; possible D gene TRBD1, 6 bases. Sequences were derived from CD4+ T cells sorted from PBMCs, sampled approximately 12 days after vaccination. The sequence came from a man aged 45 to 65 who received an inactivated influenza vaccine. As DNA, the CDR3 is TGTGCCATCAACAGGGCAGGGAGCGATAACTACGAGCAGTACTTC. This codes for CAINRAGSDNYEQYF.